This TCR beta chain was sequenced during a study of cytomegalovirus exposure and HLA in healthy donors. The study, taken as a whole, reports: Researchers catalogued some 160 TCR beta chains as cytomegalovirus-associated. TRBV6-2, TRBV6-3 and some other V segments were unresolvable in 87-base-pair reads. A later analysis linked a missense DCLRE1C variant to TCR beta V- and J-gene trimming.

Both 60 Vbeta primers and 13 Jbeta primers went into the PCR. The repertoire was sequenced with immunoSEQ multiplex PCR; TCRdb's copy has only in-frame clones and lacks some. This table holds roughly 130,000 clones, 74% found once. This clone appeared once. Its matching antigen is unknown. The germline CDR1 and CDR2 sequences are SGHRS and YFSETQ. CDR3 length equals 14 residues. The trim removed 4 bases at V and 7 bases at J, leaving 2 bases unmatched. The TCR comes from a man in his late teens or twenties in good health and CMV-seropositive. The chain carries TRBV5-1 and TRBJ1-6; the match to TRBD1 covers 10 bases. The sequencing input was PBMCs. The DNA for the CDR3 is TGCGCCAGCAGCCCGGGACAGGGGAATTCACCCCTCCACTTT. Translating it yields CASSPGQGNSPLHF.